The entry below describes one T cell receptor (beta chain). Its specificity is not known. This CDR3 has 15 residues. In germline, CDR1 is SGHRS, CDR2 YFSETQ. The V and J ends lost 0 bases and 15 bases respectively, with 22 bases between them. The data stem from a study of identical twins. Whole-study results and caveats: It was out-of-frame TCR alpha sharing in monozygotic twins that models underestimated.

A single record per CDR3 protein comes from TCRdb applying MiXCR to the 5' RACE reads. The top ten clones hold roughly an eighth of a sample with a few hundred thousand distinct CDR3 sequences, roughly 20% of them seen once. The sequence derives from a man aged 50-59 years in good health. V usage is TRBV5-1 and J usage is TRBJ2-4; D not certain. Specimen: naive T cells sorted from blood. The CDR3 nucleotides are TGCGCCAGCAGCTTGGATAATCCGTCGGTCGACCGTTTGTACTTC. This sequence encodes CASSLDNPSVDRLYF.